These T cell receptor beta chains were read from a single sample in a study of blood T cell repertoires in COVID-19. Data came from immunoSEQ multiplex PCR; TCRdb stores just in-frame clones and leaves some out. The repertoire holds over 150,000 clones, with roughly 87% as singletons. Sequenced sample: PBMCs or T cells enriched from blood (not recorded which). These receptors were taken from a woman aged 30 to 39 who had recovered from COVID-19. Each CDR3 is given without its conserved first and last residue. A D gene is named only where the DNA matches it firmly. Size is omitted from some rows. Given values are once, few, many or a class for expanded clones.

TRBV19,.,TRBJ1-1,.,ASSTYRATEAF
TRBV19,.,TRBJ1-3,.,ASSTTGGSGNTIY
TRBV7-2,.,TRBJ1-5,TRBD1,ASSPRDRGNSNQPQH
TRBV4-3,.,TRBJ1-2,.,ASSQNRAVNYGYT
TRBV20-1,once,TRBJ1-4,.,SASFHQGDEKLF
TRBV18,.,TRBJ1-4,TRBD1,ASSPPTGQGEKLF
TRBV13,.,TRBJ1-1,.,ASSGGNTEAF
TRBV5-1,.,TRBJ2-5,.,ASSSGQSYETQY
TRBV7-8,.,TRBJ1-1,TRBD1,ASSLGTGMNTEAF
TRBV4-2,.,TRBJ1-2,TRBD1,ASSQDGDRDNYGYT
TRBV6-2/TRBV6-3,once,TRBJ1-1,.,ASSSPTVTLEAF
TRBV30,few,TRBJ1-2,.,AWERGAAEEGYT
TRBV19,.,TRBJ1-4,TRBD1,ASRDYGTDNEKLF
TRBV5-1,.,TRBJ2-5,TRBD2,ASSLGGGETQY
TRBV11-2,.,TRBJ1-5,.,ASSLDGGMDNQPQH
TRBV30,.,TRBJ1-4,TRBD1,AWSTPGQRGEKLF
TRBV9,.,TRBJ1-2,TRBD1,ASSVQSGGEGYT
TRBV30,.,TRBJ2-5,.,AWSTAFSSEETQY
TRBV24-1,.,TRBJ2-1,TRBD1,ATSDFTGGSYNEQF
TRBV27,.,TRBJ2-1,.,ASSLGSSYNEQF
TRBV27,.,TRBJ2-2,.,ASILRGATGELF
TRBV6-5,once,TRBJ1-6,.,ASSYSVLGVDSPLH
TRBV7-6,few,TRBJ2-7,.,ASSLDSGLSYEQY
TRBV6-5,.,TRBJ2-5,.,ASSYGGVEETQY
TRBV10-3,.,TRBJ2-1,TRBD2,AISELAGAYNEQF
TRBV29-1,.,TRBJ2-1,TRBD1,SVTQTGWNEQF
TRBV13,.,TRBJ2-1,.,ASSPLADPEQF
TRBV7-2,.,TRBJ1-5,.,ASSLDRDQPQH
TRBV11-2,once,TRBJ1-1,.,ASSLSMNTEAF